This passage covers 25 T cell receptor beta chains from one sample sequenced in a study of blood T cell repertoires in COVID-19. TCRdb's copy holds only in-frame clones and misses some; the assay was immunoSEQ multiplex PCR. This table has over 400,000 clones, approximately 85% appearing once. The sample consisted of peripheral blood. The receptors were gathered from a human donor in a cohort sampled during active COVID-19.

The CDR3 is CASSRQTGELFF. CDR3 sequence (DNA): TGCGCCAGCAGCCGACAGACCGGGGAGCTGTTTTTT. The gene calls are TRBV10-1 and TRBJ2-2; D possibly corresponds to TRBD1 (5 bases). The CDR3 has 12 residues. Trimming left V 6 bases short and J 5 bases short, with 7 bases between. Germline loops: CDR1 WNHNN, CDR2 SYGVQD (reference sequence).

The chain has TRBV5-1 and TRBJ2-1, with 10 bases identical to TRBD2. This CDR3 has 19 residues. Per germline, CDR1 SGHRS and CDR2 YFSETQ. The V segment lost 0 bases and the J segment 0 bases; nucleotides outside the gene matches: 9. CDR3 nucleotides: TGCGCCAGCAGCTTGGCGGCTAGCGGGGGAGCCCGCTCCTACAATGAGCAGTTCTTC. Encoded protein: CASSLAASGGARSYNEQFF.

V usage is TRBV7-3 and J usage is TRBJ1-3; D remains ambiguous. Trimming shortened V by 2 bases and J by 0 bases, and 8 bases separated the two germline ends. This CDR3 region has 15 residues. Germline V gene lookup returns CDR1 SGHTA and CDR2 FQGTGA. In DNA form, the CDR3 reads TGTGCCAGCAGCTTAGGGAGTAGCTCTGGAAACACCATATATTTT. Translation gives CASSLGSSSGNTIYF.

The rearrangement links TRBV2 to TRBJ1-3, with 7 bases matching TRBD1. J gave up 3 bases and V 5 bases, and 7 bases lay outside the gene matches. Germline V gene data show CDR1 as SNHLY and CDR2 as FYNNEI. The CDR3 extends over 15 amino acids. The CDR3 bases are TGTGCCAGCAGTATTGACAGGGCGAGTGGAAACACCATATATTTT. Its protein is CASSIDRASGNTIYF.

V gene TRBV4-3 combines with J gene TRBJ2-1; D might be TRBD2 (6 bases). V was pared by 1 base and J by 2 bases, with 12 bases between. The CDR3 covers 16 residues. Germline CDR1 and CDR2: LGHNA and YSLEER. The CDR3 nucleotides are TGCGCCAGCAGCCAAGTGAGCGGGCCGCCCTACAATGAGCAGTTCTTC. It specifies CASSQVSGPPYNEQFF.

The CDR3 region has the DNA TGCGCCAGCAGCCCAGGAGGGGCGGATCAGCCCCAGCATTTT. Amino acids: CASSPGGADQPQHF. This chain uses TRBV5-1 with TRBJ1-5; D perhaps matches TRBD1 (5 bases). Trimming removed 4 bases at V and 5 bases at J, with 13 bases between. Germline values: CDR1 SGHRS, CDR2 YFSETQ. The CDR3 spans 14 residues. Looking up the rest from reference TRBV5-1 and TRBJ1-5 gives the full variable domain: KAGVTQTPRYLIKTRGQQVTLSCSPISGHRSVSWYQQTPGQGLQFLFEYFSETQRNKGNFPGRFSGRQFSNSRSEMNVSTLELGDSALYLCASSPGGADQPQHFGDGTRLSIL.

This clone has only a few counts. The chain uses TRBV2 and TRBJ1-1; 7 positions agree with TRBD1. V was pared by 4 bases and J by 4 bases, with 6 bases of the junction left unmatched. Germline V gene sequence: CDR1 SNHLY, CDR2 FYNNEI. The CDR3 runs 14 residues. This chain's CDR3 is CASSVTGVGTEAFF. CDR3 sequence (DNA): TGTGCCAGCAGTGTCACAGGGGTTGGCACTGAAGCTTTCTTT.

The V call is TRBV30, the J call TRBJ1-2; possible D gene TRBD1, 5 bases. Between the trimmed V and J ends, which lost 0 bases and 0 bases, there was a span of 14 bases. Germline CDR1 is GTSNPN and CDR2 is SVGIG (reference sequence). The length of the CDR3 is 16 residues. The CDR3 DNA reads as TGTGCCTGGAGTGTATACGGCAGGGCAGCTAACTATGGCTACACCTTC. It translates to CAWSVYGRAANYGYTF.

J is TRBJ2-3 and V is TRBV7-9, with 7 bases fitting TRBD1. The CDR3 runs 16 residues. Germline V gene sequence: CDR1 SEHNR, CDR2 FQNEAQ (reference sequence). J lost 2 bases, V lost 5 bases, and 10 bases had no gene match. CDR3 sequence reads: CASSPTSGTATDTQYF. As DNA, the CDR3 is TGTGCCAGCAGCCCTACCTCTGGGACAGCCACAGATACGCAGTATTTT.

This chain joins TRBV5-8 and TRBJ1-1; D is ambiguous. V gave up 0 bases and J gave up 1 base, with 4 bases separating them. The V gene's germline CDR1 is SGHTS and CDR2 YDEGEE. CDR3 length equals 13 residues. The CDR3 is CASSLVRNTEAFF. CDR3 nucleotides: TGTGCCAGCAGCTTGGTGAGGAACACTGAAGCTTTCTTT.

This clone came up once. Compared with germline, one end of the junction differs, possibly owing to a read error. The DNA for the CDR3 is TGTGCCAGCAGATACTCGACAGGGTTTTTAAGTCAGCCCCAGCATTTT. This encodes CASRYSTGFLSQPQHF. The rearrangement joins TRBV6-6 to TRBJ1-5, with 7 bases matching TRBD1. The CDR3 runs to 16 residues. Germline assignment: CDR1 MNHNY and CDR2 SVGAGI (reference sequence).

This chain joins TRBV28 and TRBJ2-7, with TRBD2 identical over 9 bases. The CDR3 contains 14 residues. Trimming at V came to 8 bases and at J to 4 bases, leaving 9 bases not matched to a gene. CDR1 MDHEN and CDR2 SYDVKM come from the germline V gene. CDR3: CASVLAGGTYEQYF. CDR3 sequence (DNA): TGTGCCAGCGTGCTTGCGGGGGGGACATACGAGCAGTACTTC. The full variable domain, its missing parts supplied by reference TRBV28 and TRBJ2-7, is DVKVTQSSRYLVKRTGEKVFLECVQDMDHENMFWYRQDPGLGLRLIYFSYDVKMKEKGDIPEGYSVSREKKERFSLILESASTNQTSMYLCASVLAGGTYEQYFGPGTRLTVT.

This clone was observed a few times. The chain carries TRBV19 and TRBJ2-7; perhaps TRBD2 as D (5 bases). Per the germline V gene, CDR1 is LNHDA and CDR2 is SQIVND (reference sequence). Deletions cut 4 bases from V and 0 bases from J, with 7 bases between. This CDR3 is 13 amino acids long. CDR3 in amino acids: CASSTGSSYEQYF. In DNA form, the CDR3 reads TGTGCCAGTAGTACGGGGAGCTCCTACGAGCAGTACTTC.

The chain uses TRBV4-1 and TRBJ1-6; D unresolved. The ends were cut back, 0 bases at V and 5 bases at J, with 8 bases in the middle. This CDR3 contains 15 residues. CDR1 is MGHRA and CDR2 is YSYEKL in the germline V gene. CDR3 loop: CASSQESVNNSPLHF. CDR3 sequence (DNA): TGCGCCAGCAGCCAAGAATCCGTAAATAATTCACCCCTCCACTTT.

The genes are TRBV4-2 and TRBJ2-1, with 8 bases aligning to TRBD2. Germline loops: CDR1 LGHNA, CDR2 YNFKEQ. This CDR3 is 16 amino acids long. Trimming cost V 0 bases and J 10 bases; bases outside gene matches: 11. CDR3: CASSQDGTRGGREQFF. CDR3 bases: TGTGCCAGCAGCCAAGACGGGACTAGGGGGGGCAGGGAGCAGTTCTTC.

CDR3 DNA: TGTGCCAGCAGCCTAGGGGGCAAGGATGGCTACACCTTC. This gives the protein CASSLGGKDGYTF. V and J are TRBV5-5 and TRBJ1-2; 7 bases fit TRBD1. CDR3 length: 13 residues. Germline CDR1 reads SGHKS; CDR2 reads YYEKEE (reference sequence). After removal of 4 bases from V and 6 bases from J, the junction contained 6 bases not matched to a gene.

The chain uses TRBV18 and TRBJ2-7; D gene ambiguous. Trimming shortened V by 6 bases and J by 2 bases, and 14 bases separated the two germline ends. The length of the CDR3 is 14 residues. Per germline, CDR1 KGHSH and CDR2 LQKENI. CDR3: CASSPGDTTYEQYF. CDR3 bases: TGTGCCAGCTCCCCCGGCGACACCACCTACGAGCAGTACTTC.

The chain recombines TRBV19 with TRBJ2-1; 13 bases are shared with TRBD2. The CDR3 totals 16 residues. In germline, CDR1 is LNHDA, CDR2 SQIVND (reference sequence). The ends lost 6 bases at V and 4 bases at J; junction bases unmatched: 6. This CDR3 reads CASSLGTSGVYNEQFF. The DNA for the CDR3 is TGTGCCAGTAGCCTTGGGACTAGCGGGGTTTACAATGAGCAGTTCTTC. Combining the CDR3 with reference TRBV19 and TRBJ2-1 gives the whole variable domain DGGITQSPKYLFRKEGQNVTLSCEQNLNHDAMYWYRQDPGQGLRLIYYSQIVNDFQKGDIAEGYSVSREKKESFPLTVTSAQKNPTAFYLCASSLGTSGVYNEQFFGPGTRLTVL.

CDR3 nucleotide sequence: TGTGCCAGCAGTTTCCAGGGCACGGGCTATGGCTACACCTTC. It is translated as CASSFQGTGYGYTF. The chain links TRBV6-5 to TRBJ1-2, with D tentatively TRBD1 (5 bases). The V end lost 4 bases, the J end lost 4 bases, and 13 bases lay between the germline ends. The CDR3 has 14 residues. Per germline, CDR1 MNHEY and CDR2 SVGAGI.

The chain links TRBV7-2 to TRBJ1-1; the D gene is possibly TRBD1 (5 bases). Germline lookup yields CDR1 SGHTA and CDR2 FQGNSA. This CDR3 comprises 13 residues. V was cut by 6 bases and J by 1 base, with 9 bases left in between. For the CDR3, the DNA is TGTGCCAGCAGATGGGGGGAGAACACTGAAGCTTTCTTT. It encodes CASRWGENTEAFF.

About this clone itself: At the DNA level, this CDR3 is encoded by other sequences in the same sample as well. This chain connects TRBV7-2 to TRBJ2-7; 8 bases are shared with TRBD2. The trim removed 5 bases at V and 2 bases at J, leaving 8 bases unmatched. The CDR3 runs 15 residues. Germline V gene lookup returns CDR1 SGHTA and CDR2 FQGNSA. CDR3 region: CASSLGPSGPYEQYF. The CDR3 region has the DNA TGTGCCAGCAGCCTCGGACCTAGCGGGCCCTACGAGCAGTACTTC.

This chain links TRBV28 with TRBJ1-6, with TRBD1 matching 9 bases. CDR1 MDHEN and CDR2 SYDVKM come from the germline V gene. The junction had 5 bases not matched to a gene; V was cut back by 6 bases and J by 14 bases. CDR3 length: 12 amino acids. The CDR3 reads CASRPGDRALHF. The CDR3 DNA follows: TGTGCCAGCAGGCCAGGGGACAGGGCCCTCCACTTT.

This chain links TRBV30 with TRBJ1-4; D is unclear. The CDR3 is 13 residues long. The germline V gene encodes CDR1 GTSNPN and CDR2 SVGIG (reference sequence). Between the trimmed V and J ends, which lost 7 bases and 6 bases, there was a span of 15 bases. The CDR3 DNA sequence: TGTGCCTACCTCTGGCAAGCGGATGAAAAACTGTTTTTT. Residues: CAYLWQADEKLFF.

This clone was counted a few times. The V gene is TRBV5-4, the J gene TRBJ2-3; no clear D gene. Between the trimmed V and J ends, which lost 9 bases and 1 base, there was a span of 12 bases. This CDR3 region has 13 residues. The V gene's germline CDR1 is SGHNT and CDR2 YYREEE (reference sequence). The CDR3 sequence is CATRLGGTDTQYF. CDR3 in DNA: TGTGCCACCCGACTTGGAGGCACAGATACGCAGTATTTT.

This sequence joins TRBV5-4 and TRBJ2-7; perhaps TRBD1 as D (5 bases). Germline values: CDR1 SGHNT, CDR2 YYREEE (reference sequence). This CDR3 comprises 15 residues. Trimming cost V 0 bases and J 0 bases, with 10 bases left between them. In DNA form, the CDR3 reads TGTGCCAGCAGCTTGGCTCGACAGAGCTCCTACGAGCAGTACTTC. Amino acid sequence: CASSLARQSSYEQYF.